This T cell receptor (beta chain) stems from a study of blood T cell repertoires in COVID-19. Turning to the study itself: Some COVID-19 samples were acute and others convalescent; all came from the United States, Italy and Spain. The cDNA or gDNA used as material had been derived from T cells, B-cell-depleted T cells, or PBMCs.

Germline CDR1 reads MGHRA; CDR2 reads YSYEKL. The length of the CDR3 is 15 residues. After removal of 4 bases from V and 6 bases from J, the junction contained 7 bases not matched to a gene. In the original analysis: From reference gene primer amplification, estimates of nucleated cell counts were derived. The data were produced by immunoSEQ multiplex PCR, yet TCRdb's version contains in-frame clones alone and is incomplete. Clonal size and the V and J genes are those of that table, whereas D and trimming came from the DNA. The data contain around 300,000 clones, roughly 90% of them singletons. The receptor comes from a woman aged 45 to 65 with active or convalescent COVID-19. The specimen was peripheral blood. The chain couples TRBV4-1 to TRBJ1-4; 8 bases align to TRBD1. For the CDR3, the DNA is TGCGCCAGCAGCCGCGAGGACAGGGTGGATGAAAAACTGTTTTTT. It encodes CASSREDRVDEKLFF.